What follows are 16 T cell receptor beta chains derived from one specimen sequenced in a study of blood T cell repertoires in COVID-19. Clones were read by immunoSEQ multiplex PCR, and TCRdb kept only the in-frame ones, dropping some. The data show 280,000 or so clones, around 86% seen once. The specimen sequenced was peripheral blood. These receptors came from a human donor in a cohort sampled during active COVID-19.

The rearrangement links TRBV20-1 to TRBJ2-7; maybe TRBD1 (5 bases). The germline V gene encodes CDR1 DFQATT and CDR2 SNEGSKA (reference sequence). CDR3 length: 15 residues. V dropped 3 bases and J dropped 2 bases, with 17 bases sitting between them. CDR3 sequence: CSASPGSTLAYEQYF. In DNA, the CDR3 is TGCAGTGCTAGTCCAGGGTCCACCTTGGCCTACGAGCAGTACTTC.

The CDR3 sequence is CASSVGALAGGVETQYF. The CDR3 DNA follows: TGTGCCAGCAGCGTAGGGGCACTAGCGGGAGGGGTGGAGACCCAGTACTTC. This chain connects TRBV9 to TRBJ2-5; 13 bases fit TRBD2. The CDR3 has 17 amino acids. V lost 0 bases and J lost 5; bases outside the gene matches: 7. Germline V CDR1 and CDR2: SGDLS, YYNGEE.

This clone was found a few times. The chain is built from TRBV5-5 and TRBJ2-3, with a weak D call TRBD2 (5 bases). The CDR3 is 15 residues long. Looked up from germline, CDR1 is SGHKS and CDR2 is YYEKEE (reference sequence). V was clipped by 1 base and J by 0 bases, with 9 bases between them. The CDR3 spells CASSLPRTSTDTQYF. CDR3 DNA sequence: TGTGCCAGCAGCTTGCCCAGGACTAGCACAGATACGCAGTATTTT.

This chain's CDR3 is CASSLKVGGAGEQFF. Written as DNA, the CDR3 is TGTGCCAGCAGCTTAAAGGTGGGAGGGGCAGGCGAGCAGTTCTTC. J is TRBJ2-1 and V is TRBV5-4; 7 positions match TRBD2. The CDR3 is 15 amino acids. Per the germline V gene, CDR1 is SGHNT and CDR2 is YYREEE (reference sequence). J was trimmed by 10 bases and V by 2 bases; bases with no gene match: 12.

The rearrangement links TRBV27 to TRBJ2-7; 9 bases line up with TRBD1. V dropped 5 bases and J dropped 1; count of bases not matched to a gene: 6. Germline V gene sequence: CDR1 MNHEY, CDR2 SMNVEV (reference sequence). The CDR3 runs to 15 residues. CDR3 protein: CASSRQGGRSYEQYF. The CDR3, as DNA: TGTGCCAGCAGTAGACAGGGGGGCAGGTCCTACGAGCAGTACTTC.

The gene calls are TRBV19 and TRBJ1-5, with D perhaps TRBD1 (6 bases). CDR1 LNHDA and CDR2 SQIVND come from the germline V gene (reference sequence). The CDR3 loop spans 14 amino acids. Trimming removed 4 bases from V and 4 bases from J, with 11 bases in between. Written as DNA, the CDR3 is TGTGCCAGTAGTAACAGGGAACCGAATCAGCCCCAGCATTTT. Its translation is CASSNREPNQPQHF.

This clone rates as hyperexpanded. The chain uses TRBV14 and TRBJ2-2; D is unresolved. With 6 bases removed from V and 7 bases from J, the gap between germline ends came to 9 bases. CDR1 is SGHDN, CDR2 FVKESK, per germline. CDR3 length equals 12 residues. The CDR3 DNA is TGTGCCAGCAGTTCAGAGGTCGGGGAGCTGTTTTTT. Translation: CASSSEVGELFF.

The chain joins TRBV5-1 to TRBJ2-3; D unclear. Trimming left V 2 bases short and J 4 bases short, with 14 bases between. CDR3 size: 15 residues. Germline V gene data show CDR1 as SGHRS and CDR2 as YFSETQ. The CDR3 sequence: CASSFNPSVADTQYF. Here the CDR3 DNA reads TGCGCCAGCAGCTTTAATCCGAGCGTCGCAGATACGCAGTATTTT.

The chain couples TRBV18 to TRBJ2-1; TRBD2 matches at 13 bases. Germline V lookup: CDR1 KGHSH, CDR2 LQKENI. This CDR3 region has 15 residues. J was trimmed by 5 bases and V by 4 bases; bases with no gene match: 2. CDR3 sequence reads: CASSQLAGGNNEQFF. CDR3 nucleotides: TGTGCCAGCTCACAACTAGCGGGAGGGAACAATGAGCAGTTCTTC.

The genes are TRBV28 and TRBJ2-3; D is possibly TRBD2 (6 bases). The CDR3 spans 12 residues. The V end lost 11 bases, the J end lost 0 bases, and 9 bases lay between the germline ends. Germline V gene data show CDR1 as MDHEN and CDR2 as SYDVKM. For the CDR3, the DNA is TGTGCCTCGGGGACTAGCACAGATACGCAGTATTTT. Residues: CASGTSTDTQYF.

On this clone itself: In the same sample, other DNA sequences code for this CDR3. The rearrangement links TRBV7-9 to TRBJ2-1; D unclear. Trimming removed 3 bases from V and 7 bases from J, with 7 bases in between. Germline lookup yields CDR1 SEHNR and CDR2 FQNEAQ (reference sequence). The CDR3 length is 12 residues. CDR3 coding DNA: TGTGCCAGCAGCTTTATCCCTAATGAGCAGTTCTTC. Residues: CASSFIPNEQFF. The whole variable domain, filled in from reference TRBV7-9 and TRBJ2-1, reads DTGVSQNPRHKITKRGQNVTFRCDPISEHNRLYWYRQTLGQGPEFLTYFQNEAQLEKSRLLSDRFSAERPKGSFSTLEIQRTEQGDSAMYLCASSFIPNEQFFGPGTRLTVL.

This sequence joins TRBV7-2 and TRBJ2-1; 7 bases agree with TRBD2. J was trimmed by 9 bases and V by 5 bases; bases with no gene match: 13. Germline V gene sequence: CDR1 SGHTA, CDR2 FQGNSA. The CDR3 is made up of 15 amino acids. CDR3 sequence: CASSPRLASGGEQFF. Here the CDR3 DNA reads TGTGCCAGCAGCCCTAGGTTGGCTAGCGGCGGTGAGCAGTTCTTC.

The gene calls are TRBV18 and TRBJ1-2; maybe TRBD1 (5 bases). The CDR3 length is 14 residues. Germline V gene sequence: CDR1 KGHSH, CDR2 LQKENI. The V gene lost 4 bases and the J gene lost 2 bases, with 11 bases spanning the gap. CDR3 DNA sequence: TGTGCCAGCTCACTCGCGGGACGAAACTATGGCTACACCTTC. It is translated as CASSLAGRNYGYTF.

The chain's CDR3 is CASSQVVPGQAGNTIYF. CDR3 in DNA: TGTGCCAGCAGCCAAGTCGTACCGGGACAGGCTGGAAACACCATATATTTT. This chain joins TRBV4-2 and TRBJ1-3, with TRBD1 matching over 8 bases. With 1 base clipped from V and 2 bases from J, the junction kept 7 bases outside the gene matches. Germline V gives CDR1 LGHNA, CDR2 YNFKEQ. The CDR3 contains 17 residues.

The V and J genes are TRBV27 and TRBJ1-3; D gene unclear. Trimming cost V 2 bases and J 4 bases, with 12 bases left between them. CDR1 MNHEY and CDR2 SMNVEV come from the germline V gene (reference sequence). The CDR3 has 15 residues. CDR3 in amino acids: CASSLTGAGGNTIYF. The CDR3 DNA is TGTGCCAGCAGTTTAACGGGAGCGGGGGGAAACACCATATATTTT.

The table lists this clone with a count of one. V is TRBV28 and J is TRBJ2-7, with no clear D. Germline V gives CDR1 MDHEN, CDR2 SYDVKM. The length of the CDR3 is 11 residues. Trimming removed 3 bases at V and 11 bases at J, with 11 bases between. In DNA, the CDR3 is TGTGCCAGCAGTTTTCGAGGCCCCGAGTACTTC. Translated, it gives CASSFRGPEYF.